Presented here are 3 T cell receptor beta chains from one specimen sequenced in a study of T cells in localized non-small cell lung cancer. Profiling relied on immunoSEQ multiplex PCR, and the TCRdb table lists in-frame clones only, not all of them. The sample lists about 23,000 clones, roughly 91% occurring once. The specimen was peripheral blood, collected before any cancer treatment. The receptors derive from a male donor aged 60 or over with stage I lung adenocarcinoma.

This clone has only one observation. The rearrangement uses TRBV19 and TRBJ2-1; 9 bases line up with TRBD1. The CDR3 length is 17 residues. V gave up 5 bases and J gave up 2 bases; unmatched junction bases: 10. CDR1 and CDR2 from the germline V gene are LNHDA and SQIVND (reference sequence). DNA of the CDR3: TGTGCCAGTAGTCGAAATATGGGACAGGGAGCCTACAATGAGCAGTTCTTC. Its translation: CASSRNMGQGAYNEQFF.

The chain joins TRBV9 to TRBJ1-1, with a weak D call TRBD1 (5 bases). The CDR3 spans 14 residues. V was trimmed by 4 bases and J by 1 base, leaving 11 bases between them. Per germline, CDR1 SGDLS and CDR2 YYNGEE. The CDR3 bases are TGTGCCAGCAGCTTGAGGGGCTCGAACACTGAAGCTTTCTTT. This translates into CASSLRGSNTEAFF.

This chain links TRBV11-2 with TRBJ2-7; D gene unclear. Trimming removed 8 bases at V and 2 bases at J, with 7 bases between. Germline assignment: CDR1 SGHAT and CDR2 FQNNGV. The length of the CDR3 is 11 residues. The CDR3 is CASSRAYEQYF. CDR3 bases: TGTGCCAGCTCAAGGGCCTACGAGCAGTACTTC.